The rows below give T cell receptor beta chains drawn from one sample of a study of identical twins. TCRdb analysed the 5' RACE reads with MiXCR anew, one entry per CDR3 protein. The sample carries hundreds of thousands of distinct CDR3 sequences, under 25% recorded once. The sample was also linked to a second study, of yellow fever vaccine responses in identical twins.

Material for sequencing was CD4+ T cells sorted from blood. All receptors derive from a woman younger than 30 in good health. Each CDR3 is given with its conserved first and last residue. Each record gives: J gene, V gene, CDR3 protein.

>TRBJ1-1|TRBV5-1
CASSPQSNTEAFF
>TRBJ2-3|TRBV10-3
CAIARTSGRTDTQYF
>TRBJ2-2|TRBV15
CATSRTVNTGELFF
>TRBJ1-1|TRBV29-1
CSVESQGVPEAFF
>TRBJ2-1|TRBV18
CASSLSSGVSSYNEQFF
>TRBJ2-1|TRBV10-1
CASSRSENEQFF
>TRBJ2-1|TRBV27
CATLEGGLYNEQFF
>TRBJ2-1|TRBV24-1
CATSDYGQGRGLTAYNEQFF
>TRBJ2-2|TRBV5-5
CASSRDRASAGELFF
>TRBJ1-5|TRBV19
CASSIMDRGRNQPQHF
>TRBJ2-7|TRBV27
CASSFRAGGDYEQYF
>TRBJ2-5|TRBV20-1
CSARVRLAGVGQETQYF
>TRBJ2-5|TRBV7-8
CASSLGIGGRTETQYF
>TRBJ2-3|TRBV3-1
CASSQDGGSTDTQYF
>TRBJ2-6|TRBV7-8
CASSLSYTGSSGANVLTF
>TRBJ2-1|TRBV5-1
CASSLLSDYNEQFF
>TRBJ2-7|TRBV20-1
CSARAPGGGVDF
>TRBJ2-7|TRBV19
CASSTPVRSEQYF
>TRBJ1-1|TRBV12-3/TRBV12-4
CASSRRQGGGTEAFF
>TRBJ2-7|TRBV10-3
CAISESGTYEQYF
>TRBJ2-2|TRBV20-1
CSATPLYTGELFF
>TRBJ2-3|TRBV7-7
CASSLGVGSDTQYF
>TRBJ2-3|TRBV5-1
CASSKTGQGGDTQYF